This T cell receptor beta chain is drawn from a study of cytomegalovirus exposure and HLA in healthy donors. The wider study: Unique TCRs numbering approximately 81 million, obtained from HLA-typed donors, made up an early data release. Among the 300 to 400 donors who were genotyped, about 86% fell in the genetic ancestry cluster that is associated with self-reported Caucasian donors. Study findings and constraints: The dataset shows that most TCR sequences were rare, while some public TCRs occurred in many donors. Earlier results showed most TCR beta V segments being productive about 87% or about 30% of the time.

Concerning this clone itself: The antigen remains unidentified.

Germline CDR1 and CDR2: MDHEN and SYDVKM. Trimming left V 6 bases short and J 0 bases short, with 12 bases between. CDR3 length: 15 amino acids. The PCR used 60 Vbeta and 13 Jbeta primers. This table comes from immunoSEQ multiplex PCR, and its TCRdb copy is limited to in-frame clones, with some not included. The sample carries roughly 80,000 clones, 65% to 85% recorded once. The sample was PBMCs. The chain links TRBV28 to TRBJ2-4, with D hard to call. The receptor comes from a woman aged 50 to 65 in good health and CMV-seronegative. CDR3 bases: TGTGCCAGCAGATCGGAGTCCTCAGCCAAAAACATTCAGTACTTC. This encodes CASRSESSAKNIQYF.